Shown below are 24 T cell receptor beta chains from a single sample sequenced in a study of cytomegalovirus exposure and HLA in healthy donors. Amplification used 60 Vbeta primers and 13 Jbeta primers. Data came from immunoSEQ multiplex PCR; TCRdb stores just in-frame clones and leaves some out. The data show more than 85,000 clones, 69% seen once. Input material: PBMCs. The receptors originated from a female donor in good health and CMV-seronegative.

As to this clone: A read error may account for a junction end that differs from germline. This chain joins TRBV19 and TRBJ2-1; 7 bases line up with TRBD1. This CDR3 has 14 amino acids. Germline CDR1 is LNHDA and CDR2 is SQIVND (reference sequence). CDR3 DNA sequence: TGTGCCAGCAGTACAGGGGCGCGGTTCAATGAGCAGTTCTTC. Its protein is CASSTGARFNEQFF.

The CDR3 coding sequence is TGTGCCAGCAGCCCTCTTAGTGGGAGCTCCTACGAGCAGTACTTC. Protein sequence: CASSPLSGSSYEQYF. The chain carries TRBV14 and TRBJ2-7, with D possibly being TRBD2 (5 bases). The length of the CDR3 is 15 residues. Trimming took 4 bases from V and 0 from J, leaving 13 bases between them. Germline CDR1 and CDR2: SGHDN and FVKESK.

The chain joins TRBV28 to TRBJ1-2; tentatively, D is TRBD1 (5 bases). Trimming cost V 5 bases and J 5 bases, with 21 bases left between them. Per the germline V gene, CDR1 is MDHEN and CDR2 is SYDVKM. The CDR3 contains 16 residues. CDR3 in amino acids: CASSPPTGSGGYGYTF. CDR3 DNA sequence: TGTGCCAGCAGTCCTCCCACAGGCTCCGGGGGGTATGGCTACACCTTC.

The gene calls are TRBV5-1 and TRBJ2-1, with D perhaps TRBD1 (6 bases). Germline assignment: CDR1 SGHRS and CDR2 YFSETQ. CDR3 length: 15 amino acids. V shed 0 bases and J shed 7 bases, with 14 bases lying between them. CDR3 protein: CASSLGQGNWNEQFF. Written as DNA, the CDR3 is TGCGCCAGCAGCTTGGGGCAGGGGAATTGGAATGAGCAGTTCTTC.

Here the CDR3 DNA reads TGTGCCAGCACCTTAACAGGGGGTCTTGACACTGAAGCTTTCTTT. Its protein product is CASTLTGGLDTEAFF. The gene calls are TRBV6-5 and TRBJ1-1, with 8 bases matching TRBD1. This CDR3 comprises 15 residues. Germline CDR1 reads MNHEY; CDR2 reads SVGAGI. V shed 7 bases and J 3 bases; nucleotides not matched to a gene: 10.

This chain's CDR3 is CAWSPGGTEAFF. CDR3 DNA: TGTGCCTGGAGTCCGGGGGGCACTGAAGCTTTCTTT. V and J are TRBV30 and TRBJ1-1, with D possibly being TRBD1 (5 bases). The CDR3 loop spans 12 amino acids. V was cut by 2 bases and J by 4 bases, with 8 bases left in between. In germline, CDR1 is GTSNPN, CDR2 SVGIG (reference sequence).

This clone occurred once. The chain couples TRBV5-1 to TRBJ2-2; 7 bases are shared with TRBD1. J gave up 8 bases and V 0 bases, and 7 bases lay outside the gene matches. Germline CDR1 reads SGHRS; CDR2 reads YFSETQ. The CDR3 length is 15 residues. CDR3 sequence (DNA): TGCGCCAGCAGCTTGGAGGGGGCCTTGATAGGGGAGCTGTTTTTT. Amino acid sequence: CASSLEGALIGELFF.

Note on this clone: This specimen includes other DNA sequences encoding the same CDR3. V usage is TRBV19 and J usage is TRBJ2-2, with D unresolved. V was clipped by 6 bases and J by 6 bases, with 8 bases between them. CDR1 is LNHDA, CDR2 SQIVND, per germline (reference sequence). The CDR3 is 12 amino acids. This chain's CDR3 is CASSILAGELFF. The CDR3 DNA reads as TGTGCCAGTAGCATACTTGCCGGGGAGCTGTTTTTT.

This clone was seen a few times. CDR3 nucleotide sequence: TGTGCCAGCATCGAGGACAGAACCTACGAGCAGTACTTC. It encodes CASIEDRTYEQYF. This chain links TRBV6-5 with TRBJ2-7, with D perhaps matching TRBD1 (6 bases). The CDR3 is made up of 13 amino acids. V dropped 7 bases and J dropped 2 bases, with 12 bases sitting between them. The germline V gene has CDR1 MNHEY and CDR2 SVGAGI.

The chain has TRBV13 and TRBJ2-6; 7 nucleotides match TRBD1. Germline V gene sequence: CDR1 PRHDT, CDR2 FYEKMQ (reference sequence). With V trimmed by 4 bases and J by 0 bases, 12 bases remained unmatched. The CDR3 loop spans 19 amino acids. CDR3: CASSSQTGPLSSGANVLTF. In DNA form, the CDR3 reads TGTGCCAGCAGCTCCCAGACAGGGCCCTTGAGCTCTGGGGCCAACGTCCTGACTTTC. The full variable domain, rest sourced from reference TRBV13 and TRBJ2-6, is AAGVIQSPRHLIKEKRETATLKCYPIPRHDTVYWYQQGPGQDPQFLISFYEKMQSDKGSIPDRFSAQQFSDYHSELNMSSLELGDSALYFCASSSQTGPLSSGANVLTFGAGSRLTVL.

The CDR3 DNA is TGTGCCAGCAGTCGGACAGGGGGCACCCTCTCTGGAAACACCATATATTTT. Its protein is CASSRTGGTLSGNTIYF. The chain joins TRBV27 to TRBJ1-3; 11 bases map to TRBD1. Germline assignment: CDR1 MNHEY and CDR2 SMNVEV (reference sequence). Unmatched junction bases numbered 6, after V lost 5 bases and J lost 0 bases. This CDR3 comprises 17 residues.

The gene calls are TRBV19 and TRBJ2-4; D is perhaps TRBD2 (7 bases). The CDR3 consists of 19 residues. Germline values: CDR1 LNHDA, CDR2 SQIVND (reference sequence). Trimming pared 4 bases from V and 3 bases from J, leaving 25 bases between. CDR3 amino acids: CASSTIGGGGPWGKNIQYF. The CDR3 DNA is TGTGCCAGTAGTACAATAGGAGGGGGAGGGCCCTGGGGCAAAAACATTCAGTACTTC.

This chain uses TRBV27 with TRBJ1-1, with D perhaps TRBD1 (5 bases). Trimming took 5 bases from V and 6 from J, leaving 16 bases between them. Germline V gives CDR1 MNHEY, CDR2 SMNVEV (reference sequence). The CDR3 is 14 amino acids. CDR3 region: CASSGLRAGPEAFF. In nucleotides, the CDR3 is TGTGCCAGCAGTGGCCTTCGGGCAGGGCCTGAAGCTTTCTTT.

The rearrangement uses TRBV12-5 and TRBJ1-3; 8 bases agree with TRBD1. V lost 5 bases and J lost 4; bases outside the gene matches: 7. Germline V gene sequence: CDR1 LGHNT, CDR2 FRNRAP. The CDR3 is 15 amino acids. For the CDR3, the DNA is TGTGCTAGTGGTCGCGTCCAGGGGGCGGGAAACACCATATATTTT. This gives the protein CASGRVQGAGNTIYF.

The CDR3 coding sequence is TGTGCCAGCAGTTTTCAGGACAGGAGCGGTGGCTACACCTTC. Translation: CASSFQDRSGGYTF. This sequence joins TRBV6-5 and TRBJ1-2; 7 positions agree with TRBD1. The CDR3 is 14 amino acids. The V segment lost 4 bases and the J segment 7 bases; nucleotides outside the gene matches: 9. CDR1 is MNHEY, CDR2 SVGAGI, per germline.

This chain connects TRBV5-1 to TRBJ1-4, with 9 nucleotides matching TRBD1. Germline V lookup: CDR1 SGHRS, CDR2 YFSETQ. The J segment lost 7 bases and the V segment lost 0 bases, leaving 7 bases of the junction unmatched. This CDR3 contains 16 residues. CDR3: CASSLGDRAEGEKLFF. CDR3 nucleotide sequence: TGCGCCAGCAGCTTGGGGGACAGGGCGGAGGGTGAAAAACTGTTTTTT.

The chain recombines TRBV5-6 with TRBJ2-7; 9 bases are a match to TRBD1. The J segment lost 4 bases and the V segment lost 4 bases, leaving 6 bases of the junction unmatched. Germline V gives CDR1 SGHDT, CDR2 YYEEEE. This CDR3 has 14 residues. This chain's CDR3 is CASSPDRGRYEQYF. CDR3 DNA: TGTGCCAGCAGCCCGGACAGGGGACGGTACGAGCAGTACTTC.

V usage is TRBV28 and J usage is TRBJ2-2; D might be TRBD2 (5 bases). The V end lost 5 bases, the J end lost 0 bases, and 13 bases lay between the germline ends. This CDR3 contains 16 residues. Germline CDR1 and CDR2: MDHEN and SYDVKM. CDR3 sequence (DNA): TGTGCCAGCAGTCCCCCCCGTAGCGCGAACACCGGGGAGCTGTTTTTT. It is translated as CASSPPRSANTGELFF.

The chain employs TRBV4-2 and TRBJ1-2; 8 nucleotides align to TRBD1. The junction had 11 bases not matched to a gene; V was cut back by 0 bases and J by 2 bases. Germline V gene sequence: CDR1 LGHNA, CDR2 YNFKEQ. CDR3 size: 18 residues. The CDR3 DNA sequence: TGTGCCAGCAGCCAAGACCCGGCGGGACAGGTTGGGAACTATGGCTACACCTTC. This translates into CASSQDPAGQVGNYGYTF.

The gene calls are TRBV5-4 and TRBJ2-7; 8 bases align to TRBD1. The V and J ends lost 1 base and 4 bases, in that order; junction bases with no gene match: 1. CDR3 size: 13 residues. Per germline, CDR1 SGHNT and CDR2 YYREEE (reference sequence). The CDR3 loop reads CASSLRTGYEQYF. The CDR3 DNA sequence: TGTGCCAGCAGCTTGAGGACAGGGTACGAGCAGTACTTC.

This clone has more than one count but fewer than ten. This chain joins TRBV11-2 and TRBJ1-1; D is ambiguous. This CDR3 is 15 amino acids long. Trimming removed 4 bases from V and 0 bases from J, with 12 bases in between. Germline loops: CDR1 SGHAT, CDR2 FQNNGV. DNA for the CDR3: TGTGCCAGCAGCTCTGTCAGACGGGTGAACACTGAAGCTTTCTTT. Translation gives CASSSVRRVNTEAFF.

This clone is a singleton in its sample. The genes are TRBV2 and TRBJ2-3; weak D call: TRBD2 (5 bases). CDR3 length: 14 residues. Germline CDR1 and CDR2: SNHLY and FYNNEI. Trimming took off 7 bases at V and 0 bases at J, with 11 bases between the two ends. The CDR3 nucleotides read TGTGCCAGCATCTTTCTAGCTAGCACAGATACGCAGTATTTT. It yields the protein CASIFLASTDTQYF.

V gene TRBV28 combines with J gene TRBJ1-1; perhaps TRBD1 as D (6 bases). This CDR3 region has 14 residues. Germline V lookup: CDR1 MDHEN, CDR2 SYDVKM. V was cut by 6 bases and J by 8 bases, with 19 bases left in between. The CDR3 DNA reads as TGTGCCAGCAGCCCACTACAGGGATTAACGGAAGCTTTCTTT. It yields the protein CASSPLQGLTEAFF.

In the case of this clone: Compared with germline, one end of the junction differs, possibly owing to a read error. The genes are TRBV29-1 and TRBJ1-2, with unresolved D. This CDR3 has 13 amino acids. Germline CDR1 is SQVTM and CDR2 is ANQGSEA. In DNA form, the CDR3 reads TGCAGCGTTGAAGACGGGGAGTCAGATGGCTACTCCTTC. It translates to CSVEDGESDGYSF.